This TCR beta chain was found in a study of CD8 T cells in ankylosing spondylitis. Broader study findings: Earlier literature documents some of the motif variants in reactive arthritis synovial fluid and blood. Disease-linked clones reportedly showed significant enrichment in matched ankylosing spondylitis synovial fluid. There was a TCR beta motif, made of several highly homologous variants, that appeared characteristic of ankylosing spondylitis blood.

The germline V gene encodes CDR1 MGHRA and CDR2 YSYEKL. The CDR3 covers 12 residues. Worth noting for this clonotype: What it binds is unknown. A much larger clone is a single base away; this may be a read error.

It was by quantitative 5'-RACE with molecular barcodes that TCR beta libraries were made. TCRdb re-analysed the 5' RACE reads in MiXCR, keeping a single row per CDR3 protein. Of about 700,000 distinct CDR3 sequences listed, around 17% are singletons. The sample consisted of blood, either unsorted or a sorted T cell fraction (not recorded which). The origin of this receptor is a male donor with ankylosing spondylitis. The chain has TRBV4-1 and TRBJ2-3; no firm D call. As DNA, the CDR3 is TGCGCCAGCAGGCAAGATTCAGATACGCAGTATTTT. This codes for CASRQDSDTQYF.